The 2 T cell receptor beta chains in this list originate from one sample, sequenced in a study of response to subunit inactivated influenza vaccine. TCRdb called the RT-PCR reads again in MiXCR, with one record for every CDR3 protein. The sample yields roughly 570,000 distinct CDR3 sequences, around 15% seen once. This specimen consisted of PBMCs from blood, obtained about 13 days after vaccination. Receptors were obtained from a man between 45 and 60 years old who received an inactivated influenza vaccine.

The chain employs TRBV9 and TRBJ2-3, with D unclear. The CDR3 runs to 14 residues. Germline assignment: CDR1 SGDLS and CDR2 YYNGEE. V gave up 0 bases and J gave up 4 bases, with 9 bases separating them. Written as DNA, the CDR3 is TGTGCCAGCAGCGTAGAAGTAGCCCCAGATACGCAGTATTTT. Protein sequence: CASSVEVAPDTQYF.

The chain is built from TRBV7-9 and TRBJ1-1; D not resolved. The CDR3 runs to 12 residues. V lost 4 bases and J lost 7, with 10 bases in between. Germline V lookup: CDR1 SEHNR, CDR2 FQNEAQ (reference sequence). This CDR3 reads CASSWESFEAFF. The CDR3 nucleotides read TGTGCCAGCAGCTGGGAATCGTTTGAAGCTTTCTTT. Using reference TRBV7-9 and TRBJ1-1 for the parts outside the CDR3, the full variable domain is DTGVSQNPRHKITKRGQNVTFRCDPISEHNRLYWYRQTLGQGPEFLTYFQNEAQLEKSRLLSDRFSAERPKGSFSTLEIQRTEQGDSAMYLCASSWESFEAFFGQGTRLTVV.